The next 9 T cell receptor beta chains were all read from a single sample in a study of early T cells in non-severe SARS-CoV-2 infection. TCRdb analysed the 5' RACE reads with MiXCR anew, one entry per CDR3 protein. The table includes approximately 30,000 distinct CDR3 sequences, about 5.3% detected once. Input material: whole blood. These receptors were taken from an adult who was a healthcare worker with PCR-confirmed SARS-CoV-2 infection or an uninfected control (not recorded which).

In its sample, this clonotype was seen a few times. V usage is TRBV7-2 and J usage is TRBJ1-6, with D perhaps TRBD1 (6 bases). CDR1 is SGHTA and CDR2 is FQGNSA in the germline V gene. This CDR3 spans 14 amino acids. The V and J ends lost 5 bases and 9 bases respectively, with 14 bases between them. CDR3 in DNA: TGTGCCAGCAGCCCCCGACAAGGGGGTTCACCCCTCCACTTT. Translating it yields CASSPRQGGSPLHF.

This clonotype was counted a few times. In DNA form, the CDR3 reads TGTGCCAGCAGTGAAATTCTAGCGGGGGGACTGACCGGGGAGCTGTTTTTT. It encodes CASSEILAGGLTGELFF. The J gene is TRBJ2-2, the V gene TRBV12-3 or TRBV12-4, with TRBD2 matching 11 bases. V lost 5 bases, J lost 5 bases, and 10 bases stayed unmatched. The CDR3 runs 17 residues.

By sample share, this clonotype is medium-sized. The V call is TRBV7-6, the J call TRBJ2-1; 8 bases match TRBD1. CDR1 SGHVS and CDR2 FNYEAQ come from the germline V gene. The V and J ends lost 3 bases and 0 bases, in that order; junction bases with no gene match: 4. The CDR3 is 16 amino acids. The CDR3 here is CASSFLTGDSYNEQFF. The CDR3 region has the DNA TGTGCCAGCAGCTTCCTGACAGGGGACTCCTACAATGAGCAGTTCTTC.

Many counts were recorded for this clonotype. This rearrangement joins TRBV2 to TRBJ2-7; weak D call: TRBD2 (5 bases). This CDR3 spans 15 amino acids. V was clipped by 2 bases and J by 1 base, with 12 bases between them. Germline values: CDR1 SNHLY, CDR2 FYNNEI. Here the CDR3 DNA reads TGTGCCAGCAGTGAACGGGGTGGAATTTCCTACGAGCAGTACTTC. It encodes CASSERGGISYEQYF.

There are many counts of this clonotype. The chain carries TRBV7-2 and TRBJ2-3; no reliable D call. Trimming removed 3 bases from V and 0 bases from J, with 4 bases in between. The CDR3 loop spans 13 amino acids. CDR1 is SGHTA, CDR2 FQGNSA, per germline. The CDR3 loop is CASSLASTDTQYF. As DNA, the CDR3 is TGTGCCAGCAGCTTGGCTAGCACAGATACGCAGTATTTT.

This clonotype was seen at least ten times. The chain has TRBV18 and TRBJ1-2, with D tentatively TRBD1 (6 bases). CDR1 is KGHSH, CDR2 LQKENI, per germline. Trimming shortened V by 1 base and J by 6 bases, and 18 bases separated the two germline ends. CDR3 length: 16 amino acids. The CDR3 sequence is CASSPRFTQGHDGYTF. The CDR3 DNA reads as TGTGCCAGCTCACCACGATTTACCCAGGGGCATGATGGCTACACCTTC.

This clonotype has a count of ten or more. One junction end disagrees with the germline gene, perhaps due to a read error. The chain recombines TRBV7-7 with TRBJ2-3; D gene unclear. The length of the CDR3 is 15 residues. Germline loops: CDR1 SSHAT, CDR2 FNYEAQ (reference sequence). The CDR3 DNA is TGTGCTAGCAGTCCCAACCTCGTACTCACAGATACGCAGTATTTT. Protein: CASSPNLVLTDTQYF.

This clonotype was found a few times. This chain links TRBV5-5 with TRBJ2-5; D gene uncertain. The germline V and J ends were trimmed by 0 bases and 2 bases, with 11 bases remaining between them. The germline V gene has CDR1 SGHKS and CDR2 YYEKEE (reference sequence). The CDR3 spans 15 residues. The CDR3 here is CASSLGTRQQETQYF. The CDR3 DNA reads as TGTGCCAGCAGCTTGGGTACGAGGCAGCAAGAGACCCAGTACTTC.

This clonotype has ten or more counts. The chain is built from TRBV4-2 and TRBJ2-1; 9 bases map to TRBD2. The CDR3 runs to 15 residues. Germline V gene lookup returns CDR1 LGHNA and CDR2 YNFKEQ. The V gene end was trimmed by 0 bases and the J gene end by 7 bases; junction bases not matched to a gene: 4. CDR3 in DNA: TGTGCCAGCAGCCAAGATGGCGGGAGGGCGAATGAGCAGTTCTTC. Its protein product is CASSQDGGRANEQFF.